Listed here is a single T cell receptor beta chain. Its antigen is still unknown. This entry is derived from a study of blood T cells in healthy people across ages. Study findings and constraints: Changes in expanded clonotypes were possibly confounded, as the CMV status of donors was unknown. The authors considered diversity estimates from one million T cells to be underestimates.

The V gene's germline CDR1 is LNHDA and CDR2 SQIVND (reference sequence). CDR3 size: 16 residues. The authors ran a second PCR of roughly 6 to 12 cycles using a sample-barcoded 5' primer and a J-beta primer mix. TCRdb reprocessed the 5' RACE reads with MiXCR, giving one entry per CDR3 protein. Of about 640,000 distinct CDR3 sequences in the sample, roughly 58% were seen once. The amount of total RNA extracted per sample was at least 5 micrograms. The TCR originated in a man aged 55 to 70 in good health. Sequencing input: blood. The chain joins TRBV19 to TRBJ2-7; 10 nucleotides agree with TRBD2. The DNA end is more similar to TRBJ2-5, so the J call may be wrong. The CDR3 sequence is CASSTGAGGPSETQYF. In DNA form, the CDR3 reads TGTGCCAGTAGTACGGGAGCGGGGGGGCCGTCAGAGACCCAGTACTTC.